The 23 T cell receptor beta chains listed next were all sequenced from one sample in a study of intratumoral heterogeneity in liver cancer. The table came from immunoSEQ multiplex PCR; TCRdb's copy has only in-frame clones and leaves some out. Of 20,000 to 25,000 clones listed, around two thirds were seen once; the top ten hold 17%. The sequences come from tumor-adjacent normal tissue, collected before any cancer treatment. Receptor source: a woman aged 70-85 years with hepatocellular carcinoma.

This clone was recorded only once. V usage is TRBV6-5 and J usage is TRBJ1-6; D remains unclear. In germline, CDR1 is MNHEY, CDR2 SVGAGI. Trimming removed 0 bases from V and 8 bases from J, with 14 bases in between. The CDR3 runs 16 residues. The CDR3 sequence: CASSYSTGLSDSPLHF. The CDR3 DNA reads TGTGCCAGCAGTTACTCGACGGGGTTGAGTGATTCACCCCTCCACTTT.

The rearrangement joins TRBV3-1 (or the pseudogene TRBV3-2) to TRBJ1-6, with D perhaps matching TRBD1 (5 bases). In germline, CDR1 is LGHDT, CDR2 YNNKEL (reference sequence). Between the trimmed V and J ends, which lost 1 base and 6 bases, there was a span of 10 bases. The CDR3 is 15 amino acids. The CDR3 nucleotides are TGTGCCAGCAGCCAAGGCCAGGGCGGTAATTCACCCCTCCACTTT. This encodes CASSQGQGGNSPLHF.

J is TRBJ1-2 and V is TRBV6-5; TRBD1 agrees at 7 bases. Trimming removed 6 bases from V and 2 bases from J; junction bases left unmatched: 3. The germline V gene has CDR1 MNHEY and CDR2 SVGAGI. This CDR3 region has 13 residues. The CDR3 DNA sequence: TGTGCCAGCAGCCGGGGACAGAACTATGGCTACACCTTC. Residues: CASSRGQNYGYTF.

This clone is termed medium-sized. In DNA form, the CDR3 reads TGTGCCAGCAGCCAAGATCACACTGACTACGAGCAGTACTTC. Its translation is CASSQDHTDYEQYF. The chain employs TRBV4-2 and TRBJ2-7, with unresolved D. The V end lost 0 bases, the J end lost 3 bases, and 9 bases lay between the germline ends. The CDR3 totals 14 residues. Germline CDR1 reads LGHNA; CDR2 reads YNFKEQ.

J is TRBJ2-3 and V is TRBV7-9; 8 positions match TRBD2. V was clipped by 1 base and J by 2 bases; unmatched bases: 5. From germline, CDR1 is SEHNR and CDR2 FQNEAQ (reference sequence). The CDR3 contains 16 residues. The CDR3 loop reads CASSLGSGSITDTQYF. The CDR3 DNA reads TGTGCCAGCAGCTTAGGGAGCGGGAGCATCACAGATACGCAGTATTTT.

V usage is TRBV7-8 and J usage is TRBJ1-4; D is undetermined. CDR1 SGHVS and CDR2 FQNEAQ come from the germline V gene. The CDR3 contains 15 residues. Trimming took 2 bases from V and 1 from J, leaving 8 bases between them. In DNA, the CDR3 is TGTGCCAGCAGCTTAAAGAGGATAACTAATGAAAAACTGTTTTTT. Translating it yields CASSLKRITNEKLFF.

In its sample, this clone ranks as large (0.1 to 1%). V and J are TRBV5-4 and TRBJ2-3; 7 bases match TRBD2. The ends lost 5 bases at V and 1 base at J; junction bases unmatched: 7. This CDR3 spans 15 amino acids. Germline CDR1 SGHNT, CDR2 YYREEE (reference sequence). The CDR3 spells CASRLGSGGTDTQYF. The CDR3 bases are TGTGCCAGCAGACTAGGGAGCGGGGGCACAGATACGCAGTATTTT.

The chain employs TRBV10-3 and TRBJ1-2; TRBD1 might be the D (6 bases). Germline loops: CDR1 ENHRY, CDR2 SYGVKD. The CDR3 has 15 residues. The V end was cut by 4 bases, the J end by 4 bases, with 16 bases between. Written as DNA, the CDR3 is TGTGCCATCAGTGGTCTCGGAGGGGGGGTCTATGGCTACACCTTC. Amino acids: CAISGLGGGVYGYTF.

The rearrangement uses TRBV2 and TRBJ2-7, with 7 bases lining up with TRBD1. Looked up from germline, CDR1 is SNHLY and CDR2 is FYNNEI. The V segment lost 9 bases and the J segment 0 bases; nucleotides outside the gene matches: 11. This CDR3 is built from 15 residues. CDR3 protein: CARGSGPGGSYEQYF. The CDR3 DNA is TGTGCCAGGGGGTCCGGGCCAGGGGGCTCCTACGAGCAGTACTTC.

V usage is TRBV11-3 and J usage is TRBJ2-1; 12 bases agree with TRBD2. This CDR3 comprises 13 residues. Losses at the gene ends were 4 bases for V and 12 bases for J; bases not matched to a gene: 4. Germline CDR1 is SGHNT and CDR2 is YENEEA. The CDR3 DNA follows: TGTGCCAGCAGCTCGCTAGCGGGAGGGGGGCAGTTCTTC. Translated, it gives CASSSLAGGGQFF.

This clone has only a few counts. The rearrangement uses TRBV7-9 and TRBJ2-3; 12 nucleotides agree with TRBD2. Trimming took 6 bases from V and 8 from J; bases not matched to a gene: 9. Germline V gene data show CDR1 as SEHNR and CDR2 as FQNEAQ (reference sequence). The CDR3 spans 15 residues. The CDR3 is CASSPRTSGMRTQYF. CDR3 coding DNA: TGTGCCAGCAGTCCGAGGACTAGCGGGATGCGTACGCAGTATTTT.

The rearrangement uses TRBV4-1 and TRBJ2-5; D is ambiguous. Trimming stripped 3 bases from V and 5 bases from J, with 13 bases between. The CDR3 has 14 amino acids. Germline V gives CDR1 MGHRA, CDR2 YSYEKL. CDR3 sequence (DNA): TGCGCCAGCAGCCAGACCGGGTCCAGGGAGACCCAGTACTTC. Amino acid sequence: CASSQTGSRETQYF.

This chain links TRBV24-1 with TRBJ2-5; 8 nucleotides align to TRBD1. Trimming at V came to 2 bases and at J to 4 bases, leaving 5 bases not matched to a gene. The CDR3 loop spans 15 amino acids. Per the germline V gene, CDR1 is KGHDR and CDR2 is SFDVKD. The CDR3 nucleotides read TGTGCCACCAGTGATTCGATTGGGACAGGAGAGACCCAGTACTTC. This encodes CATSDSIGTGETQYF.

The rearrangement links TRBV18 to TRBJ2-7; TRBD1 matches 7 bases. The CDR3 runs 14 residues. Per germline, CDR1 KGHSH and CDR2 LQKENI. Trimming took 3 bases from V and 2 from J; bases not matched to a gene: 4. The CDR3 nucleotides read TGTGCCAGCTCACCCGAGACAGGGACCTACGAGCAGTACTTC. As protein: CASSPETGTYEQYF.

The chain joins TRBV2 to TRBJ2-2; TRBD1 agrees at 9 bases. After removal of 8 bases from V and 0 bases from J, the junction contained 7 bases not matched to a gene. Germline-derived CDR1 and CDR2 are SNHLY and FYNNEI. The CDR3 loop spans 16 amino acids. CDR3 amino acids: CASRRQGVTNTGELFF. DNA for the CDR3: TGTGCCAGCCGTCGACAGGGGGTGACGAACACCGGGGAGCTGTTTTTT.

The chain recombines TRBV7-9 with TRBJ2-3, with a weak D call TRBD1 (6 bases). V was pared by 3 bases and J by 10 bases, with 17 bases between. Germline values: CDR1 SEHNR, CDR2 FQNEAQ (reference sequence). This CDR3 region has 14 residues. The CDR3 loop reads CASSFGEGVLAQYF. The CDR3 region has the DNA TGTGCCAGCAGCTTTGGAGAGGGGGTGTTAGCGCAGTATTTT.

The rearrangement uses TRBV20-1 and TRBJ2-1; D uncertain. Germline V gives CDR1 DFQATT, CDR2 SNEGSKA (reference sequence). This CDR3 region has 11 residues. Trimming took off 3 bases at V and 6 bases at J, with 6 bases between the two ends. The CDR3 protein is CSASKINEQFF. CDR3 nucleotides: TGCAGTGCTAGCAAGATCAATGAGCAGTTCTTC.

The gene calls are TRBV30 and TRBJ1-3, with 9 positions matching TRBD1. Germline lookup yields CDR1 GTSNPN and CDR2 SVGIG (reference sequence). Trimming took 0 bases from V and 5 from J; bases not matched to a gene: 8. The CDR3 consists of 16 residues. This CDR3 reads CAWSVTGTGRRNTIYF. The DNA of the CDR3 is TGTGCCTGGAGTGTGACCGGGACAGGGAGGAGAAACACCATATATTTT.

The rearrangement joins TRBV6-1 to TRBJ2-7; D is uncertain. The CDR3 spans 16 residues. CDR1 is MNHNS, CDR2 SASEGT, per germline. The germline V and J ends were trimmed by 0 bases and 3 bases, with 15 bases remaining between them. The CDR3 protein is CASSEAGWDSFYEQYF. For the CDR3, the DNA is TGTGCCAGCAGTGAAGCGGGGTGGGATTCCTTCTACGAGCAGTACTTC.

The V call is TRBV11-1, the J call TRBJ2-3, with D perhaps matching TRBD2 (5 bases). V lost 1 base and J 2 bases, leaving 10 bases between the germline ends. Germline V gene sequence: CDR1 SGHAT, CDR2 FQDESV (reference sequence). CDR3 size: 15 residues. CDR3 coding DNA: TGTGCCAGCAGCTTAGGGGTCGGGGTCACAGATACGCAGTATTTT. Its translation is CASSLGVGVTDTQYF.

V usage is TRBV20-1 and J usage is TRBJ2-5, with unresolved D. This CDR3 region has 11 residues. The germline V gene encodes CDR1 DFQATT and CDR2 SNEGSKA (reference sequence). CDR3 nucleotides: TGCAGGGCAAGTATTCAAGAGACCCAGTACTTC. Protein product: CRASIQETQYF.

J is TRBJ2-7 and V is TRBV4-2, with D possibly being TRBD2 (5 bases). This CDR3 region has 15 residues. Trimming removed 4 bases at V and 0 bases at J, with 13 bases between. In germline, CDR1 is LGHNA, CDR2 YNFKEQ. The CDR3 protein is CASSLGVTSSYEQYF. The CDR3 coding sequence is TGTGCCAGCAGCCTAGGAGTAACTAGCTCCTACGAGCAGTACTTC.

The chain couples TRBV7-3 to TRBJ2-7; D is ambiguous. CDR1 is SGHTA and CDR2 is FQGTGA in the germline V gene. V was shortened by 6 bases and J by 2 bases, with 11 bases between the two germline ends. The CDR3 runs 13 residues. The CDR3 loop is CASSQGPPYEQYF. The CDR3 nucleotides read TGTGCCAGCAGTCAAGGCCCCCCCTACGAGCAGTACTTC.